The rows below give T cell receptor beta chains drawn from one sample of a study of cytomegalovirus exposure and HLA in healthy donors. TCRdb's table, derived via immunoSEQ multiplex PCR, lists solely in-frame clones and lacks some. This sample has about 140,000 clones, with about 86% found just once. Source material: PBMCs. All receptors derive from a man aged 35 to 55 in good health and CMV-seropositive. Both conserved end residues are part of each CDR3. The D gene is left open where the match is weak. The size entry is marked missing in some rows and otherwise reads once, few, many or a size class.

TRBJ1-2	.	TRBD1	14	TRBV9	CASSNTGQDNGYTF	TGTGCCAGCAGCAATACTGGACAGGACAATGGCTACACCTTC
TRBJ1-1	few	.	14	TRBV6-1	CAIASGGANTEAFF	TGTGCCATTGCGTCTGGGGGGGCAAACACTGAAGCTTTCTTT
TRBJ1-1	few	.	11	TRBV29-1	CSAGQNTEAFF	TGCAGCGCTGGACAGAACACTGAAGCTTTCTTT
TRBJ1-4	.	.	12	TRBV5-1	CASSLGGGKLFF	TGCGCCAGCAGCTTGGGTGGAGGAAAACTGTTTTTT
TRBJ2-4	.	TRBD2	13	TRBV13	CASSLGAGDIQYF	TGTGCCAGCAGCTTAGGGGCGGGGGACATTCAGTACTTC
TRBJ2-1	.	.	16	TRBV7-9	CASSLAEGLGRGEQFF	TGTGCCAGCAGCTTAGCGGAGGGTCTGGGTCGCGGTGAGCAGTTCTTC
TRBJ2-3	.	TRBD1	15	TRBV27	CASSLGTVRTDTQYF	TGTGCCAGCAGTTTAGGGACAGTCCGCACAGATACGCAGTATTTT
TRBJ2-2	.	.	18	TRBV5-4	CASSLGGGQVGNTGELFF	TGTGCCAGCAGCTTGGGGGGGGGACAGGTCGGGAACACCGGGGAGCTGTTTTTT
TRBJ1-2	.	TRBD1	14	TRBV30	CAWSATGTGSGYTF	TGTGCCTGGAGCGCTACCGGGACAGGGAGTGGCTACACCTTC
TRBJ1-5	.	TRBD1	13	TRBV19	CASSMTGNQPQHF	TGTGCCAGTAGTATGACAGGGAATCAGCCCCAGCATTTT
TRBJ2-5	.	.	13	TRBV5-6	CASTLGGQETQYF	TGTGCCAGCACCCTCGGGGGCCAAGAGACCCAGTACTTC
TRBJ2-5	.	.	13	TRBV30	CAWSPGAGETQYF	TGTGCCTGGAGCCCCGGAGCGGGAGAGACCCAGTACTTC
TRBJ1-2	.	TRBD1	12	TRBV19	CASMTGTYGYTF	TGTGCCAGTATGACAGGGACCTATGGCTACACCTTC
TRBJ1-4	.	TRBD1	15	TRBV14	CASSQDDRVGEKLFF	TGTGCCAGCAGCCAAGATGACAGGGTGGGGGAAAAACTGTTTTTT
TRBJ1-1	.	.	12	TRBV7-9	CSSSLARTEAFF	TGTTCCAGCAGCTTGGCCAGGACTGAAGCTTTCTTT
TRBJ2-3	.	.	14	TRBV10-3	CAITKGLSTDTQYF	TGTGCCATCACCAAGGGACTTAGCACAGATACGCAGTATTTT
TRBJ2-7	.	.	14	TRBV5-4	CASSFITGRYEQYF	TGTGCCAGCAGCTTCATAACAGGGCGCTACGAGCAGTACTTC
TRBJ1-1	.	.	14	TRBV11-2	CASSLGGGNTEAFF	TGTGCCAGCAGCTTAGGAGGCGGCAACACTGAAGCTTTCTTT
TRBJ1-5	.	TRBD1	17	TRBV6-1	CASSESGGTGVNQPQHF	TGTGCCAGCAGTGAAAGTGGAGGGACAGGGGTTAATCAGCCCCAGCATTTT
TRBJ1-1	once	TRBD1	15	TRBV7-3	CASSQTGGRGTEAFF	TGTGCCAGCAGCCAGACAGGGGGCAGGGGCACTGAAGCTTTCTTT
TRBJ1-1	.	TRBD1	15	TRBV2	CASRPGRQGNTEAFF	TGTGCCAGCAGGCCCGGTCGACAGGGGAACACTGAAGCTTTCTTT
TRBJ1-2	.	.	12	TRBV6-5	CASGINNYGYTF	TGTGCCAGCGGCATTAATAACTATGGCTACACCTTC
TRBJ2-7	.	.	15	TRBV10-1	CASSAIQGSSYEQYF	TGCGCCAGCAGTGCTATACAGGGTTCGTCCTACGAGCAGTACTTC
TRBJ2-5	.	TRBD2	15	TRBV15	CATSRASGGWETQYF	TGTGCCACCAGCAGAGCTAGCGGGGGCTGGGAGACCCAGTACTTC
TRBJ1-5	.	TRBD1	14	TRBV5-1	CASSWTGDDQPQHF	TGCGCCAGCAGCTGGACAGGCGACGATCAGCCCCAGCATTTT
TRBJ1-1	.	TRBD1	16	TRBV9	CASSVTTGVLNTEAFF	TGTGCCAGCAGCGTAACGACAGGGGTATTGAACACTGAAGCTTTCTTT
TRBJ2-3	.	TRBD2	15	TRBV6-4	CASSDSSGGADTQYF	TGTGCCAGCAGTGACTCTAGCGGGGGGGCAGATACGCAGTATTTT
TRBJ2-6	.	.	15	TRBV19	CASSVRFTGANVLTF	TGTGCCAGTAGTGTCAGGTTCACTGGGGCCAACGTCCTGACTTTC
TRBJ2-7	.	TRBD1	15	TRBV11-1	CASSRHRDSSYEQYF	TGTGCCAGCAGTCGCCACCGGGACAGCTCCTACGAGCAGTACTTC
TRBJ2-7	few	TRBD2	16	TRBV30	CAWSGGTSGFSYEQYF	TGTGCCTGGAGTGGGGGGACTAGCGGGTTCTCCTACGAGCAGTACTTC
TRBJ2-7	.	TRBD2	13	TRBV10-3	CASRRDYSYEQYF	TGTGCCAGCCGACGGGACTATTCCTACGAGCAGTACTTC
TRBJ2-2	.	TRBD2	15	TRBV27	CASSFMRERDRELFF	TGTGCCAGCAGTTTTATGCGGGAGAGGGATCGGGAGCTGTTTTTT
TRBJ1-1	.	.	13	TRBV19	CASSMSGNTEAFF	TGTGCCAGTAGTATGTCCGGGAACACTGAAGCTTTCTTT
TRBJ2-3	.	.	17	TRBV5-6	CASSLTWQSFSTDTQYF	TGTGCCAGCAGCTTGACGTGGCAGTCTTTTAGCACAGATACGCAGTATTTT
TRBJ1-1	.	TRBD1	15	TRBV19	CASSSPGQGDTEAFF	TGTGCCAGTAGTTCTCCGGGACAGGGTGATACTGAAGCTTTCTTT
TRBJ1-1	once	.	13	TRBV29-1	CSVVSFGTDEAFF	TGCAGCGTGGTCAGTTTCGGAACAGATGAAGCTTTCTTT
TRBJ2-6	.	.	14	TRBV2	CASSDGAGANVLTF	TGTGCCAGCAGTGACGGGGCTGGGGCCAACGTCCTGACTTTC
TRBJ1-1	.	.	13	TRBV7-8	CASSLNPGTEAFF	TGTGCCAGCAGCTTAAACCCGGGCACTGAAGCTTTCTTT
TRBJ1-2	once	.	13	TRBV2	CASSPGANRGYTF	TGTGCCAGCAGCCCTGGGGCTAATCGAGGCTACACCTTC
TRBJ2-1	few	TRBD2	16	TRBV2	CASSVWAGASYNEQFF	TGTGCCAGCAGTGTTTGGGCGGGAGCCTCCTACAATGAGCAGTTCTTC
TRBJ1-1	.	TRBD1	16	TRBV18	CASSPRWDRLNTEAFF	TGTGCCAGCTCACCCAGATGGGACAGGTTGAACACTGAAGCTTTCTTT
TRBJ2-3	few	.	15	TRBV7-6	CASSLGPLRTDTQYF	TGTGCCAGCAGCTTAGGGCCCCTCCGCACAGATACGCAGTATTTT
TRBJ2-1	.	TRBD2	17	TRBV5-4	CASSRVGGGFTYNEQFF	TGTGCCAGCAGCCGCGTCGGCGGGGGGTTTACCTACAATGAGCAGTTCTTC
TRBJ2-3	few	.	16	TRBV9	CASSVWASPVTDTQYF	TGTGCCAGCAGCGTATGGGCTAGCCCAGTCACAGATACGCAGTATTTT
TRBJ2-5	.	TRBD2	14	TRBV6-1	CASSEGLASETQYF	TGTGCCAGCAGTGAAGGACTAGCCAGTGAGACCCAGTACTTC
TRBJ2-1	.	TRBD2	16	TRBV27	CASSLSVGGPYNEQFF	TGTGCCAGCAGTTTATCAGTGGGAGGGCCCTACAATGAGCAGTTCTTC
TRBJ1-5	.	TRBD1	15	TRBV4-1	CASSPGDRDGQPQHF	TGCGCCAGCAGCCCCGGAGACAGGGACGGTCAGCCCCAGCATTTT
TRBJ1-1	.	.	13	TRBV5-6	CASSQQLNTEAFF	TGTGCCAGCAGCCAACAGCTGAACACTGAAGCTTTCTTT
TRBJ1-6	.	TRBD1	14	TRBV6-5	CASRMGQSESPLHF	TGTGCCAGCAGGATGGGACAGAGCGAATCACCCCTCCACTTT
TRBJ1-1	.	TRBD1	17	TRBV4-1	CASSQDPPIGQGTEAFF	TGCGCCAGCAGCCAAGATCCCCCCATCGGACAGGGGACTGAAGCTTTCTTT
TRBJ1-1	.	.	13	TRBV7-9	CSSSLLGGAEAFF	TGTTCCAGCAGCTTACTCGGAGGGGCTGAAGCTTTCTTT
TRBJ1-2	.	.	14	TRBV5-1	CASSRGEHNYGYTF	TGCGCCAGCTCCCGGGGGGAGCACAACTATGGCTACACCTTC